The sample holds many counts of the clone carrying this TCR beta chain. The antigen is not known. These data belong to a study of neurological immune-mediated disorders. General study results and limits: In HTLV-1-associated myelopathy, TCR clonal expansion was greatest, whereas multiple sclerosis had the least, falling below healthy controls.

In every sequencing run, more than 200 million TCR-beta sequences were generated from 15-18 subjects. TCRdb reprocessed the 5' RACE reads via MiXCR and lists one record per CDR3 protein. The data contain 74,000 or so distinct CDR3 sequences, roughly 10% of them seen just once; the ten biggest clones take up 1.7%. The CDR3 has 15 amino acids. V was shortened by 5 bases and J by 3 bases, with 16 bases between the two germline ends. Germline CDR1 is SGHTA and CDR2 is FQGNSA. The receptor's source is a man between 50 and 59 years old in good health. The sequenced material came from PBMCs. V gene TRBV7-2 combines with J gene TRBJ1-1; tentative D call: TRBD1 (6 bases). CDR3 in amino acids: CASSLFDRSDTEAFF. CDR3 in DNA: TGTGCCAGCAGCCTCTTCGACAGGTCGGACACTGAAGCTTTCTTT. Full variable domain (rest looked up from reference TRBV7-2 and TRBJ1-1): GAGVSQSPSNKVTEKGKDVELRCDPISGHTALYWYRQSLGQGLEFLIYFQGNSAPDKSGLPSDRFSAERTGGSVSTLTIQRTQQEDSAVYLCASSLFDRSDTEAFFGQGTRLTVV.